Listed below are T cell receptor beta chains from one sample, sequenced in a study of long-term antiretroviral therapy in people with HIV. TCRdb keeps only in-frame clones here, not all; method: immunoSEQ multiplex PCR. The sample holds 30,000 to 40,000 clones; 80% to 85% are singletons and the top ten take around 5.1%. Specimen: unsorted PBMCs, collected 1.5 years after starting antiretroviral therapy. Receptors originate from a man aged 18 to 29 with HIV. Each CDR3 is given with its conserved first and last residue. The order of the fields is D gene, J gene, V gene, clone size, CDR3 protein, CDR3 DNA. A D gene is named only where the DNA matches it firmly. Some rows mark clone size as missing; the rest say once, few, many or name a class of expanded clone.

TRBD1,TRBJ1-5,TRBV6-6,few,CASSWGGQSHQPQHF,TGTGCCAGCAGTTGGGGGGGACAGAGCCATCAGCCCCAGCATTTT
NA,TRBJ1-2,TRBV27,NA,CASSNTGNYGYTF,TGTGCCAGCAGTAACACAGGGAACTATGGCTACACCTTC
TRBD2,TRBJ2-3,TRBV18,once,CASSTLAGADTQYF,TGTGCCAGCTCAACACTAGCGGGAGCAGATACGCAGTATTTT
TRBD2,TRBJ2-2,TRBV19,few,CASSISSGPGELFF,TGTGCCAGTAGTATCTCTAGCGGGCCCGGGGAGCTGTTTTTT
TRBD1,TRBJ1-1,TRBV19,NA,CASNAGTVNTEAFF,TGTGCCAGTAACGCTGGGACAGTGAACACTGAAGCTTTCTTT
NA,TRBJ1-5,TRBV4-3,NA,CASSQEPTSNQPQHF,TGCGCCAGCAGCCAAGAACCGACTAGCAATCAGCCCCAGCATTTT
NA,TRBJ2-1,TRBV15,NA,CATSRDLLSGRNEQFF,TGTGCCACCAGCAGAGATCTTCTTTCAGGGAGGAATGAGCAGTTCTTC
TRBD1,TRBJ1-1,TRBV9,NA,CASSSPDRGARTEAFF,TGTGCCAGCAGCTCCCCGGACAGGGGGGCAAGGACTGAAGCTTTCTTT
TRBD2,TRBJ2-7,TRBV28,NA,CASRAGSGSSEQYF,TGTGCCAGCAGGGCCGGTAGCGGGAGCTCCGAGCAGTACTTC
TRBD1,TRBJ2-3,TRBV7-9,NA,CASSLAGQGGDTQYF,TGTGCCAGCAGCTTAGCAGGACAGGGCGGAGATACGCAGTATTTT
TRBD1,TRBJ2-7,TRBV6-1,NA,CASREKTGAFSYEQYF,TGTGCCAGCAGGGAAAAGACAGGGGCCTTCTCCTACGAGCAGTACTTC
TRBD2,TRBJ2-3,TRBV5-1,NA,CASSWTSGSRGTDTQYF,TGCGCCAGCAGCTGGACTAGCGGGAGTAGGGGCACAGATACGCAGTATTTT
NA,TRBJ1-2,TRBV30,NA,CAWRPSRGIPSNYGYTF,TGTGCCTGGAGACCCAGCCGGGGGATACCGTCTAACTATGGCTACACCTTC
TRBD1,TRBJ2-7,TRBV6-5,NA,CASSYSPGGNEQYF,TGTGCCAGCAGTTACAGTCCAGGGGGCAACGAGCAGTACTTC
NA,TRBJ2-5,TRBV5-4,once,CASSLEWGSETQYF,TGTGCCAGCAGCTTGGAATGGGGGTCAGAGACCCAGTACTTC
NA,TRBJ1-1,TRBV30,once,CAWSVPGNTEAFF,TGTGCCTGGAGTGTACCGGGGAACACTGAAGCTTTCTTT
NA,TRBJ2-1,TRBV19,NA,CASSIGLLNEQFF,TGTGCCAGTAGTATAGGGCTCCTGAATGAGCAGTTCTTC
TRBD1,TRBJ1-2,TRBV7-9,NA,CASSTDRGYGYTF,TGTGCCAGCAGTACAGACAGGGGGTATGGCTACACCTTC
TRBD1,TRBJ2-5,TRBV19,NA,CASSTTGSQETQYF,TGTGCCAGTAGTACGACAGGGAGCCAAGAGACCCAGTACTTC
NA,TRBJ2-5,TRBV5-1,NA,CASSLGGNQETQYF,TGCGCCAGCAGCTTGGGGGGTAACCAAGAGACCCAGTACTTC
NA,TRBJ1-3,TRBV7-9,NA,CASSLESGSAGNTIYF,TGTGCCAGCAGCTTAGAGTCAGGGTCTGCTGGAAACACCATATATTTT
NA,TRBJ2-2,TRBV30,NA,CAWSWVMNTGELFF,TGTGCCTGGTCCTGGGTGATGAACACCGGGGAGCTGTTTTTT
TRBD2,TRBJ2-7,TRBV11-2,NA,CASSFSGGDRSSYEQYF,TGTGCCAGCAGCTTCAGCGGGGGGGACAGGAGCTCCTACGAGCAGTACTTC
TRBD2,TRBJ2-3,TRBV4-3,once,CASSQDGGGRTDTQYF,TGCGCCAGCAGCCAAGATGGCGGGGGTCGCACAGATACGCAGTATTTT
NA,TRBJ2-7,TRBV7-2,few,CASSPWTKSSYEQYF,TGTGCCAGCAGCCCGTGGACCAAAAGCTCCTACGAGCAGTACTTC
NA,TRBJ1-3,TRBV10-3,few,CAISPNSGNTIYF,TGTGCCATCAGCCCGAACTCTGGAAACACCATATATTTT
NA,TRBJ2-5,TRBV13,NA,CASSRTGFEPSGTQETQYF,TGTGCCAGCAGTCGGACAGGGTTCGAGCCTAGCGGGACCCAAGAGACCCAGTACTTC
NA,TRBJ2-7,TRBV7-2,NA,CASNPTGFSYEQYF,TGTGCCAGCAACCCGACGGGTTTCTCCTACGAGCAGTACTTC
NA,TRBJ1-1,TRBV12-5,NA,CASGLYHGQGGTEAFF,TGTGCTAGTGGTTTGTATCACGGCCAGGGTGGCACTGAAGCTTTCTTT
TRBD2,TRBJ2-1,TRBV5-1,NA,CASSPIAGGQLNEQFF,TGCGCCAGCAGCCCCATAGCGGGAGGCCAGTTGAATGAGCAGTTCTTC
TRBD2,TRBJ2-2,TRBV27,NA,CASRGLAGGPSGELFF,TGTGCCAGCAGGGGACTAGCGGGAGGGCCGAGCGGGGAGCTGTTTTTT
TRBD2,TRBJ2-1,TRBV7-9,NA,CATDPPAGEFDEQFF,TGTGCCACGGACCCACCAGCGGGAGAGTTCGATGAGCAGTTCTTC
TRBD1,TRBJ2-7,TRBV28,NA,CATSQKQGAVHEQYF,TGTGCAACCTCCCAGAAACAGGGGGCGGTCCACGAGCAGTACTTC
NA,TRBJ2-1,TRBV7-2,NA,CASSSLAFYNEQFF,TGTGCCAGCAGCTCATTAGCGTTCTACAATGAGCAGTTCTTC
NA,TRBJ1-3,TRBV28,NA,CASSFVRPDGRSGNTIYF,TGTGCCAGCAGTTTTGTTCGGCCCGATGGGCGCTCTGGAAACACCATATATTTT
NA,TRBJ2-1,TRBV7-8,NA,CASSSKDSYNEQFF,TGTGCCAGCAGCTCGAAGGACTCCTACAATGAGCAGTTCTTC
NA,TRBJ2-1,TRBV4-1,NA,CASSTSEVAAEQFF,TGCGCCAGCAGCACGTCAGAGGTAGCTGCTGAGCAGTTCTTC
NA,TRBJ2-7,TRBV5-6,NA,CASSFLGLSDRRIYEQYF,TGTGCCAGCAGCTTTTTAGGGCTCTCAGACAGGAGGATTTACGAGCAGTACTTC
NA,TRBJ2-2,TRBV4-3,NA,CASRTGQNTGELFF,TGCGCCAGCAGGACGGGACAGAACACCGGGGAGCTGTTTTTT
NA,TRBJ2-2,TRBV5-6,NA,CATHSETGELFF,TGTGCCACCCACTCGGAGACCGGGGAGCTGTTTTTT
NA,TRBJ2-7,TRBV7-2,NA,CASSLDVGAGEQYF,TGTGCCAGCAGCTTAGACGTGGGAGCGGGCGAGCAGTACTTC